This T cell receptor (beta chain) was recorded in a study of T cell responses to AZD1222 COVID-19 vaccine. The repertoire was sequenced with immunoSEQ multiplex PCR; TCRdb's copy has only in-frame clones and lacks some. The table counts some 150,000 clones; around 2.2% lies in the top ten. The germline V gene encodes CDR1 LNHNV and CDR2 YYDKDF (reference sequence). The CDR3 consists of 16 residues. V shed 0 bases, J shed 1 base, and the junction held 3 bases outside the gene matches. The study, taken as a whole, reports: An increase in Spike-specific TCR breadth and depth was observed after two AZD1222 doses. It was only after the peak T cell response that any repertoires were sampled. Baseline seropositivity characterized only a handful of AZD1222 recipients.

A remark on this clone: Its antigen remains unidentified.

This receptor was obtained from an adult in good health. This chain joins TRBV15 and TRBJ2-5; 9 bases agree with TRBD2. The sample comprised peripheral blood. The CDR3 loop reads CATSRDGAGGQETQYF. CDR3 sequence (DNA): TGTGCCACCAGCAGAGATGGAGCGGGGGGCCAAGAGACCCAGTACTTC. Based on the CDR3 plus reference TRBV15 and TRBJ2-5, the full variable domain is DAMVIQNPRYQVTQFGKPVTLSCSQTLNHNVMYWYQQKSSQAPKLLFHYYDKDFNNEADTPDNFQSRRPNTSFCFLDIRSPGLGDTAMYLCATSRDGAGGQETQYFGPGTRLLVL.